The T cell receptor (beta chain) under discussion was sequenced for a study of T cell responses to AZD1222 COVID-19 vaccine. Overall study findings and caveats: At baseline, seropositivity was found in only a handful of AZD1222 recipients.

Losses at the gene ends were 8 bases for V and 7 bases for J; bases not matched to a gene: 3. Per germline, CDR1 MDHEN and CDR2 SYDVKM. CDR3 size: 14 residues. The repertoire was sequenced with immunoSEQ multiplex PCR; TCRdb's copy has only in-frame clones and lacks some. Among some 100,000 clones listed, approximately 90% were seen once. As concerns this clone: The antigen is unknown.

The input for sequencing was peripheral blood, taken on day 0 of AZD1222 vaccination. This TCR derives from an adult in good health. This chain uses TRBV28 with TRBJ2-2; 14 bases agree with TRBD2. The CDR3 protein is CASVTSGGVGELFF. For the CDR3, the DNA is TGTGCCAGCGTGACTAGCGGGGGGGTCGGGGAGCTGTTTTTT.